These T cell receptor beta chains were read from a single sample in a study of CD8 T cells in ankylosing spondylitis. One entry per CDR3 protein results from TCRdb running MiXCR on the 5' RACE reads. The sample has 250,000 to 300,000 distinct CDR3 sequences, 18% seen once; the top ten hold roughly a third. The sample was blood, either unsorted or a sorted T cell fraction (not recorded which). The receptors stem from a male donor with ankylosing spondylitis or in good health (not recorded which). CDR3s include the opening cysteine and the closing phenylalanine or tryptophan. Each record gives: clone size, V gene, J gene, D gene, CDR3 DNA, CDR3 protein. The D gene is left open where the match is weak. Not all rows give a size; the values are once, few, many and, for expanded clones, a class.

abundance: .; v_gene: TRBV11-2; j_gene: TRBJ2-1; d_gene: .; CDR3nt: TGTGCCAGCAGCCTTGGGGCGGGACAAGTGGTACAGTTCTTC; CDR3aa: CASSLGAGQVVQFF
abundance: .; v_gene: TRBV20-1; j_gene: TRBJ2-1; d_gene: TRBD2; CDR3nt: TGCAGTGCCAGTAGGGCGGGAGGCCAGTTCAGTCCGGGCAATGAGCAGTTCTTC; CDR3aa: CSASRAGGQFSPGNEQFF
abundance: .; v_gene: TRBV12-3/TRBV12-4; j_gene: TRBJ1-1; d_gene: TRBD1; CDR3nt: TGTGCCAGCAGCCATCCGGGACAGGGTTGGACTGAAGCTTTCTTT; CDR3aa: CASSHPGQGWTEAFF
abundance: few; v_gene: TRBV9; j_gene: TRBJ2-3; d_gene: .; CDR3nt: TGTGCCAGCAGCGCTTCAGGACTATCAGATACGCAGTATTTT; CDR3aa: CASSASGLSDTQYF
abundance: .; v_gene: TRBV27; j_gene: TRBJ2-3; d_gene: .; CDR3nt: TGTGCCAGCAGCGCCGCGGGTTTCAATACGCAGTATTTT; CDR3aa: CASSAAGFNTQYF
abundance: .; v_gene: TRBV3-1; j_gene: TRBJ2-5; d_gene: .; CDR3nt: TGTGCCAGCAGCTTTCAATGGTCACCCGGGGAGACCCAGTACTTC; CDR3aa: CASSFQWSPGETQYF
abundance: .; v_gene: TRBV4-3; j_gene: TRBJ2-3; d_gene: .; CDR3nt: TGCGCCAGCAGCCAAGACCTGGTCAGATCTAGCACAGATACGCAGTATTTT; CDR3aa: CASSQDLVRSSTDTQYF
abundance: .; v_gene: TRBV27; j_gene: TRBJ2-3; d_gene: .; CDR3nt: TGTGCCAGCAGTCCCTATGCACGCCTCACAGATACGCAGTATTTT; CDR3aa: CASSPYARLTDTQYF
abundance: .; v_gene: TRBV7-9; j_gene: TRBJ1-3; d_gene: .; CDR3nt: TGTGCCAGCAGCCGAACTCAGAAACCCTCTGGAAACACCATATATTTT; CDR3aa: CASSRTQKPSGNTIYF
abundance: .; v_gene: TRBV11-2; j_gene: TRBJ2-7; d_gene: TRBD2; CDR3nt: TGTGCCAGCAGCAGGGGACTAGCGGGAGGAACCTACGTGCAGTACTTC; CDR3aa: CASSRGLAGGTYVQYF
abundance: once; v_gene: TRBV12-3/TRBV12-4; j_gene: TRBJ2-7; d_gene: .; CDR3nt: TGTGCCAGCAGCAACCTGGGGGGGCCCTACGAGCAGTACTTC; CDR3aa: CASSNLGGPYEQYF
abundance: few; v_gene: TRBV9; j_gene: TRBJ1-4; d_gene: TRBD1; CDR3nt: TGTGCCAGCAGCTCGGACAGGGGTTTCACTAATGAAAAACTGTTTTTT; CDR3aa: CASSSDRGFTNEKLFF
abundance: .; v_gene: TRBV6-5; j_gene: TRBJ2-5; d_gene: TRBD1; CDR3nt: TGTGCCAGCAGTTACTTGGCTCCTGTGGACAGGAAAGAGACCCAGTACTTC; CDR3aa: CASSYLAPVDRKETQYF
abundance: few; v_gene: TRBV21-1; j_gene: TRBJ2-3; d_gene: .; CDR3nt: TGTGCCAGCAGCACCCTAGGGGTACGAGGAGGAGATACGCAGTATTTT; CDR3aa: CASSTLGVRGGDTQYF
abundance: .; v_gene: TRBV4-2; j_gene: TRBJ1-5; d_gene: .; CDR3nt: TGTGCCAGCAGCCAAACCGGGTATCAGCCCCAGCATTTT; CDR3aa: CASSQTGYQPQHF
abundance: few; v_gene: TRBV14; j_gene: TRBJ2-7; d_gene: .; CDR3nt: TGTGCCAGCAGCCAACGCGGGTGGGACGAGCAGTACTTC; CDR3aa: CASSQRGWDEQYF
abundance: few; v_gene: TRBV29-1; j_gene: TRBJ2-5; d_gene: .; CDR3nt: TGCAGCGTTGATAGGGACCCCCAAGAGACCCAGTACTTC; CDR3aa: CSVDRDPQETQYF
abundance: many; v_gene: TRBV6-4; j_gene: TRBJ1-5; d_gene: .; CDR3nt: TGTGCCAGCAGGGGGTCGAGCAGGGGAGGACAGCCCCAGCATTTT; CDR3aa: CASRGSSRGGQPQHF
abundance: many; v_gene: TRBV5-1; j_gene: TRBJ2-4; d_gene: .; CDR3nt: TGCGCCAGCAGCTTGGCCCAGGGAGGCATTCAGTACTTC; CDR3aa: CASSLAQGGIQYF
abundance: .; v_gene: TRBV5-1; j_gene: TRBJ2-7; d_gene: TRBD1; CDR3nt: TGCGCCAGCAGCTCGGGACAGGGGCGGGCTACCTACGAGCAGTACTTC; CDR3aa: CASSSGQGRATYEQYF
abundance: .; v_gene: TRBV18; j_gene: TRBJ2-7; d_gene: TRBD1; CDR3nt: TGTGCCAGCTCACCATCGACAGGGGGAGAGCAGTACTTC; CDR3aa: CASSPSTGGEQYF
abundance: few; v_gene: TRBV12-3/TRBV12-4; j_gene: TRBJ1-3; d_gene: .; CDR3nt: TGTGCCAGCAGTTTTAGGCCGGACGGAGGCTCTGGAAACACCATATATTTT; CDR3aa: CASSFRPDGGSGNTIYF
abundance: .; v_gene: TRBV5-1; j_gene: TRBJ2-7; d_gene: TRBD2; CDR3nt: TGCGCCAGCAGCCTGGGAGGGAACCCCTACGAGCAGTACTTC; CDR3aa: CASSLGGNPYEQYF
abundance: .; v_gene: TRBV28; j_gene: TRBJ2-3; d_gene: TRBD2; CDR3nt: TGTGCCAGCAGTTTCCTGGGACTAGCGGCCGGCACAGATACGCAGTATTTT; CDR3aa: CASSFLGLAAGTDTQYF
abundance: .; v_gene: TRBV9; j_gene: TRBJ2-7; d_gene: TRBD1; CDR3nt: TGTGCCAGCAGCTCAGACAGGGGCGACTACGAGCAGTACTTC; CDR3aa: CASSSDRGDYEQYF
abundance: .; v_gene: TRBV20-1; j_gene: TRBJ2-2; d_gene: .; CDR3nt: TGCAGTGCTAGAGATAAGACTAGAGGAGATGTTGGGGAGCTGTTTTTT; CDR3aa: CSARDKTRGDVGELFF
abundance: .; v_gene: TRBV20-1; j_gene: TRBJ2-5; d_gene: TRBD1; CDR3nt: TGCAGTGCTCACTCCCGGGACAGGGGGCGCCTAGAGACCCAGTACTTC; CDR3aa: CSAHSRDRGRLETQYF
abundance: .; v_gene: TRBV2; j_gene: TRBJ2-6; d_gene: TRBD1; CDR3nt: TGTGCCAGCAGTAAGGGACAGGGCCTCTCTGGGGCCAACGTCCTGACTTTC; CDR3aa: CASSKGQGLSGANVLTF
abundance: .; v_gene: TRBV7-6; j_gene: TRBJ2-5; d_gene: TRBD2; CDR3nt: TGTGCCAGCAGCCCCTATCTAGCGGGAATAGAGACCCAGTACTTC; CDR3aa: CASSPYLAGIETQYF
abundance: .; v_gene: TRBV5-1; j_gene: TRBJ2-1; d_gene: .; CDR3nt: TGCGCCAGCAGCTTGGAGCCCCTCAACAATGAGCAGTTCTTC; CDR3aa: CASSLEPLNNEQFF
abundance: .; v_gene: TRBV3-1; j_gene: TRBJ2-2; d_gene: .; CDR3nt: TGTGCCAGCAGCCTTGAGACAGGAGACACCGGGGAGCTGTTTTTT; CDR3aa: CASSLETGDTGELFF
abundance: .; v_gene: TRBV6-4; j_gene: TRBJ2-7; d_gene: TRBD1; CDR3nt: TGTGCCAGCAGTGACTCTGAGACAGGGAACCCCTACGAGCAGTACTTC; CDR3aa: CASSDSETGNPYEQYF
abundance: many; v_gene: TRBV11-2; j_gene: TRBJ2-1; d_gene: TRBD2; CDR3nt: TGTGCCAGCAGCTTGGCTAGCGGGACCAACAATGAGCAGTTCTTC; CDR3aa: CASSLASGTNNEQFF
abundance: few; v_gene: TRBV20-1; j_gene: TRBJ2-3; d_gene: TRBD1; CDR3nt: TGCAGTGCTAGAGATCTGACAGGGAACTCAGATACGCAGTATTTT; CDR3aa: CSARDLTGNSDTQYF
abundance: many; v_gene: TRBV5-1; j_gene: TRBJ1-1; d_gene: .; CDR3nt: TGCGCCAGCAGCCTGGGACTCAGCCCTGAAGCTTTCTTT; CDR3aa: CASSLGLSPEAFF
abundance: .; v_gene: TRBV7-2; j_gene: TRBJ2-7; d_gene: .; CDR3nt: TGTGCCAGCAGCCCTTTCCTCGGGGCGTACGAGCAGTACTTC; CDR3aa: CASSPFLGAYEQYF
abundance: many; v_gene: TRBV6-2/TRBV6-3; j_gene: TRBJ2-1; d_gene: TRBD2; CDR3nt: TGTGCCAGCAGTTCCCTACTAGCGGGAGTCCCCGACTACAATGAGCAGTTCTTC; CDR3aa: CASSSLLAGVPDYNEQFF
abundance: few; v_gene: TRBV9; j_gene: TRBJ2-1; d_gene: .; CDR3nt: TGTGCCAGCAGCGTAGTGTCGGGAGAGTATTACAATGAGCAGTTCTTC; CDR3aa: CASSVVSGEYYNEQFF
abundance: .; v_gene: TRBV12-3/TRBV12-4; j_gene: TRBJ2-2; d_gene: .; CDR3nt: TGTGCCAGCAGTTTCTCGGGAGTCCCCGGGGGGCTGTTTTTT; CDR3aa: CASSFSGVPGGLFF
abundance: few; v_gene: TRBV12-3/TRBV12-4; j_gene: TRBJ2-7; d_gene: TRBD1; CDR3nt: TGTGCCAGCACACTGACCGGGACAGGGGACGAGCAGTACTTC; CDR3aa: CASTLTGTGDEQYF
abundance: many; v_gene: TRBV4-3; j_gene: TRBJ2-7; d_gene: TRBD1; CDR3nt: TGCGCCAGCAGCCAAGGGCCACCAGGGGGTGAGCAGTACTTC; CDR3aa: CASSQGPPGGEQYF
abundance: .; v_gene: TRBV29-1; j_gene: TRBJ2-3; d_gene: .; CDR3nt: TGCAGCGCTGAGGAAGAACCTAGCACAGATACGCAGTATTTT; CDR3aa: CSAEEEPSTDTQYF
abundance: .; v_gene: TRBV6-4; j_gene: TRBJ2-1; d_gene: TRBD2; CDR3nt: TGTGCCAGCAGCACTAGCGGGAGGGCCTCGGATGAGCAGTTCTTC; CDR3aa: CASSTSGRASDEQFF
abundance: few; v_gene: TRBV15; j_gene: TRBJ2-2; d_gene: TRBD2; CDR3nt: TGTGCCACCAGCAGATCAACTAGCGGGAGCACCGGGGAGCTGTTTTTT; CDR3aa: CATSRSTSGSTGELFF
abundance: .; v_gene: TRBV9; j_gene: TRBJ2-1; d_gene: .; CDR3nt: TGTGCCAGCACCCTGGGGGGACTGAGCTCCTACAATGAGCAGTTCTTC; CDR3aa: CASTLGGLSSYNEQFF
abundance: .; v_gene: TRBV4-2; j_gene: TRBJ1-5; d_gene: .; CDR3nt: TGTGCCAGCAGCCGGGAACTGGGAGTTGATCAGCCCCAGCATTTT; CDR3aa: CASSRELGVDQPQHF
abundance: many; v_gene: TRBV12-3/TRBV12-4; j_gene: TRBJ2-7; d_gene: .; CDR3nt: TGTGCCAGCAGTTTCGGCCAGTCAGCCTACGAGCAGTACTTC; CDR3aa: CASSFGQSAYEQYF
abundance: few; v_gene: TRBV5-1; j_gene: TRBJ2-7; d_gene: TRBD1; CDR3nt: TGCGCCAGCAGCTGGGGACAGGGGGCGTACGAGCAGTACTTC; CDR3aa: CASSWGQGAYEQYF